The 23 T cell receptor beta chains given below trace back to one sample, sequenced in a study of blood T cell repertoires in COVID-19. Some clones are missing from TCRdb's copy, which holds only in-frame ones; the method was immunoSEQ multiplex PCR. The data show about 230,000 clones, roughly 80% seen once. Sequenced sample: peripheral blood. These receptors were collected from a woman aged 70-85 years with active or convalescent COVID-19.

The chain combines TRBV5-4 with TRBJ1-6; 8 nucleotides agree with TRBD1. The germline CDR1 and CDR2 sequences are SGHNT and YYREEE (reference sequence). After removal of 4 bases from V and 10 bases from J, the junction contained 7 bases not matched to a gene. This CDR3 region has 14 residues. CDR3 residues: CASSRQGSSSPLHF. The CDR3 nucleotides are TGTGCCAGCAGCCGACAGGGGTCCTCCTCACCCCTCCACTTT.

The V gene is TRBV2, the J gene TRBJ2-2; maybe TRBD2 (5 bases). This CDR3 is 15 amino acids long. Germline CDR1 and CDR2: SNHLY and FYNNEI. V gave up 4 bases and J gave up 1 base, with 10 bases separating them. DNA of the CDR3: TGTGCCAGCAGTGCGGACGGAGGGAACACCGGGGAGCTGTTTTTT. Its protein product is CASSADGGNTGELFF.

V gene TRBV12-3 or TRBV12-4 combines with J gene TRBJ1-2; the D gene is possibly TRBD1 (5 bases). This CDR3 spans 10 amino acids. V was pared by 3 bases and J by 10 bases, with 6 bases between. CDR3 DNA sequence: TGTGCCAGCAGTTTCAGGGACTACACCTTC. The encoded protein is CASSFRDYTF.

This sequence joins TRBV6-5 and TRBJ1-2; tentatively, D is TRBD1 (6 bases). The germline V gene encodes CDR1 MNHEY and CDR2 SVGAGI. V was pared by 6 bases and J by 5 bases, with 16 bases between. There are 14 residues in the CDR3. The CDR3 reads CASSTRDKRYGYTF. CDR3 coding DNA: TGTGCCAGCAGCACCCGGGACAAGCGATATGGCTACACCTTC.

The rearrangement joins TRBV19 to TRBJ1-6, with 8 positions matching TRBD1. Trimming cost V 6 bases and J 5 bases; bases outside gene matches: 9. The CDR3 runs to 16 residues. Germline CDR1 reads LNHDA; CDR2 reads SQIVND (reference sequence). In DNA form, the CDR3 reads TGTGCCAGTAGAGATCCCGGACAGGGAAATAATTCACCCCTCCACTTT. Protein sequence: CASRDPGQGNNSPLHF.

The chain employs TRBV5-4 and TRBJ2-7, with 7 bases that match TRBD2. The junction had 3 bases not matched to a gene; V was cut back by 0 bases and J by 0 bases. The CDR3 is 15 residues long. The germline V gene has CDR1 SGHNT and CDR2 YYREEE (reference sequence). CDR3 in amino acids: CASSLGGSTSYEQYF. In DNA form, the CDR3 reads TGTGCCAGCAGCTTGGGCGGGAGTACCTCCTACGAGCAGTACTTC.

The V gene is TRBV7-3, the J gene TRBJ2-1; possibly TRBD2 for D (5 bases). CDR3 size: 14 residues. Germline V gene lookup returns CDR1 SGHTA and CDR2 FQGTGA. Trimming removed 4 bases at V and 5 bases at J, with 12 bases between. In DNA, the CDR3 is TGTGCCAGCAGCTCCTACACTAGAGACAATGAGCAGTTCTTC. It yields the protein CASSSYTRDNEQFF.

In DNA form, the CDR3 reads TGCGCCAGCAGCGGGACGACAGGGGATGGGACAGATACGCAGTATTTT. It is translated as CASSGTTGDGTDTQYF. V usage is TRBV5-1 and J usage is TRBJ2-3, with TRBD1 identical over 8 bases. The CDR3 spans 16 residues. The V and J ends lost 4 bases and 3 bases, in that order; junction bases with no gene match: 10. The germline gives CDR1 SGHRS, CDR2 YFSETQ. The whole variable domain, remainder taken from reference TRBV5-1 and TRBJ2-3, is KAGVTQTPRYLIKTRGQQVTLSCSPISGHRSVSWYQQTPGQGLQFLFEYFSETQRNKGNFPGRFSGRQFSNSRSEMNVSTLELGDSALYLCASSGTTGDGTDTQYFGPGTRLTVL.

J is TRBJ2-7 and V is TRBV28; possible D gene TRBD2, 5 bases. The germline gives CDR1 MDHEN, CDR2 SYDVKM. V was trimmed by 7 bases and J by 4 bases, leaving 17 bases between them. The CDR3 sequence is 14 residues long. In DNA form, the CDR3 reads TGTGCCAGCAAGAAGAGGGTATCTCCATACGAGCAGTACTTC. Its protein product is CASKKRVSPYEQYF.

The rearrangement links TRBV6-4 to TRBJ1-2, with 9 positions matching TRBD1. With 6 bases clipped from V and 4 bases from J, the junction kept 3 bases outside the gene matches. The CDR3 contains 13 residues. Germline V gene data show CDR1 as MRHNA and CDR2 as SNTAGT. The CDR3 DNA reads TGTGCCAGCAGACAGGGGGCCGGCTATGGCTACACCTTC. Encoded protein: CASRQGAGYGYTF.

This chain's CDR3 is CASSELTGGNEKLFF. As DNA, the CDR3 is TGTGCCAGCAGTGAACTTACAGGGGGCAATGAAAAACTGTTTTTT. The rearrangement joins TRBV6-1 to TRBJ1-4; TRBD1 matches 9 bases. Looked up from germline, CDR1 is MNHNS and CDR2 is SASEGT. The CDR3 length is 15 residues. Losses at the gene ends were 2 bases for V and 5 bases for J; bases not matched to a gene: 3.

This chain connects TRBV30 to TRBJ2-7; tentatively, D is TRBD1 (6 bases). The ends were cut back, 0 bases at V and 5 bases at J, with 14 bases in the middle. There are 14 residues in the CDR3. Per the germline V gene, CDR1 is GTSNPN and CDR2 is SVGIG (reference sequence). The DNA of the CDR3 is TGTGCCTGGAGTGTTTGGGCAGGGGTCCACGAGCAGTACTTC. Translation gives CAWSVWAGVHEQYF.

This chain connects TRBV5-4 to TRBJ1-2, with D unresolved. The V end was cut by 0 bases, the J end by 3 bases, with 9 bases between. Germline CDR1 reads SGHNT; CDR2 reads YYREEE (reference sequence). The CDR3 is made up of 14 amino acids. As DNA, the CDR3 is TGTGCCAGCAGCTTGGGCTCCGAGGACTATGGCTACACCTTC. Protein product: CASSLGSEDYGYTF.

The rearrangement uses TRBV7-8 and TRBJ2-7; 7 bases fit TRBD2. This CDR3 has 16 amino acids. V gave up 6 bases and J gave up 0 bases; unmatched junction bases: 11. The V gene's germline CDR1 is SGHVS and CDR2 FQNEAQ. The CDR3 DNA follows: TGTGCCAGCAGTTACACGACGAGCGGGACCTCCTACGAGCAGTACTTC. Translation gives CASSYTTSGTSYEQYF. Full variable domain (rest looked up from reference TRBV7-8 and TRBJ2-7): GAGVSQSPRYKVAKRGQDVALRCDPISGHVSLFWYQQALGQGPEFLTYFQNEAQLDKSGLPSDRFFAERPEGSVSTLKIQRTQQEDSAVYLCASSYTTSGTSYEQYFGPGTRLTVT.

V is TRBV2 and J is TRBJ2-5, with 7 bases fitting TRBD2. From germline, CDR1 is SNHLY and CDR2 FYNNEI. After removal of 4 bases from V and 3 bases from J, the junction contained 2 bases not matched to a gene. The CDR3 consists of 13 residues. The CDR3 DNA follows: TGTGCCAGCAGTGGTCTAGCGGAAGAGACCCAGTACTTC. Translating it yields CASSGLAEETQYF.

The rearrangement uses TRBV7-9 and TRBJ2-3; 15 nucleotides align to TRBD2. The CDR3 contains 18 residues. CDR1 is SEHNR, CDR2 FQNEAQ, per germline (reference sequence). V gave up 5 bases and J gave up 4 bases; unmatched junction bases: 10. The CDR3 region is CASSPWTSGGASPDTQYF. CDR3 nucleotide sequence: TGTGCCAGCAGCCCCTGGACTAGCGGGGGGGCATCCCCAGATACGCAGTATTTT.

The CDR3 is CSASQGTEAFF. DNA of the CDR3: TGCAGTGCTAGCCAGGGAACTGAAGCTTTCTTT. The genes are TRBV20-1 and TRBJ1-1; maybe TRBD1 (5 bases). The germline CDR1 and CDR2 sequences are DFQATT and SNEGSKA (reference sequence). Trimming removed 3 bases from V and 5 bases from J, with 7 bases in between. The CDR3 sequence is 11 residues long.

The rearrangement uses TRBV29-1 and TRBJ1-2; no clear D gene. In germline, CDR1 is SQVTM, CDR2 ANQGSEA. CDR3 size: 15 residues. The germline V and J ends were trimmed by 3 bases and 2 bases, with 16 bases remaining between them. The CDR3 coding sequence is TGCAGCGTTGACTCGTATCGGGAAGCCAACTATGGCTACACCTTC. Amino acids: CSVDSYREANYGYTF.

The chain couples TRBV19 to TRBJ1-5; D may be TRBD1 (6 bases). The V gene's germline CDR1 is LNHDA and CDR2 SQIVND (reference sequence). V was trimmed by 2 bases and J by 10 bases, leaving 15 bases between them. This CDR3 is built from 14 residues. The CDR3 loop reads CASSIITGWRPQHF. The CDR3, as DNA: TGTGCCAGTAGTATAATAACAGGGTGGCGCCCCCAGCATTTT.

The V gene is TRBV29-1, the J gene TRBJ1-2; 7 bases match TRBD1. V was clipped by 6 bases and J by 4 bases; unmatched bases: 8. The CDR3 runs to 13 residues. Germline CDR1 reads SQVTM; CDR2 reads ANQGSEA. The CDR3 loop reads CSVHRGLLYGYTF. CDR3 coding DNA: TGCAGCGTACACAGGGGTCTCCTCTATGGCTACACCTTC. Drawing the rest from reference TRBV29-1 and TRBJ1-2, the complete variable domain is SAVISQKPSRDICQRGTSLTIQCQVDSQVTMMFWYRQQPGQSLTLIATANQGSEATYESGFVIDKFPISRPNLTFSTLTVSNMSPEDSSIYLCSVHRGLLYGYTFGSGTRLTVV.

The chain couples TRBV5-6 to TRBJ2-5, with D tentatively TRBD2 (6 bases). V lost 3 bases, J lost 2 bases, and 14 bases lay in between. This CDR3 contains 15 residues. Germline V gene sequence: CDR1 SGHDT, CDR2 YYEEEE. CDR3 protein: CASSWRAGPQETQYF. The CDR3 bases are TGTGCCAGCAGCTGGCGTGCGGGACCGCAAGAGACCCAGTACTTC.

The genes are TRBV7-9 and TRBJ2-1; 8 bases match TRBD2. The CDR3 loop spans 15 amino acids. Germline trimming cut 8 bases from V and 4 bases from J; bases unmatched to any gene: 10. Per the germline V gene, CDR1 is SEHNR and CDR2 is FQNEAQ (reference sequence). CDR3 nucleotides: TGTGCCAGCGGCACTAGCGGAGCGGAGTACAATGAGCAGTTCTTC. Translation gives CASGTSGAEYNEQFF.

The chain is built from TRBV3-1 (or the pseudogene TRBV3-2) and TRBJ1-5; possibly TRBD1 for D (6 bases). Germline V CDR1 and CDR2: LGHDT, YNNKEL (reference sequence). V was cut by 1 base and J by 11 bases, with 18 bases left in between. This CDR3 has 15 amino acids. In DNA form, the CDR3 reads TGTGCCAGCAGCCAAGGGGCAGGGGACCGGATGACCCAGCATTTT. It is translated as CASSQGAGDRMTQHF.